A single sample is the source of the 26 T cell receptor beta chains below, sequenced in a study of blood T cell repertoires in COVID-19. Sequencing used immunoSEQ multiplex PCR; TCRdb keeps in-frame clones, though not all of them. Of more than 85,000 clones in the sample, over 80% are singletons; the top ten hold around 1.1%. Sequenced input: peripheral blood. These receptors were collected from a human donor in a cohort sampled during active COVID-19.

The chain employs TRBV19 and TRBJ2-7; D uncertain. Germline CDR1 reads LNHDA; CDR2 reads SQIVND (reference sequence). Trimming removed 5 bases at V and 0 bases at J, with 11 bases between. This CDR3 region has 14 residues. CDR3 residues: CASSPLGLSYEQYF. The CDR3 nucleotides are TGTGCCAGTAGTCCTCTAGGCCTCTCCTACGAGCAGTACTTC.

This chain joins TRBV7-8 and TRBJ2-1; possibly TRBD1 for D (6 bases). CDR1 and CDR2 from the germline V gene are SGHVS and FQNEAQ. The germline V and J ends were trimmed by 5 bases and 2 bases, with 19 bases remaining between them. This CDR3 comprises 17 residues. The CDR3 reads CASSEKWDIGPYNEQFF. DNA of the CDR3: TGTGCCAGCAGCGAAAAGTGGGACATTGGCCCCTACAATGAGCAGTTCTTC.

The gene calls are TRBV3-1 (or the pseudogene TRBV3-2) and TRBJ1-2; TRBD1 is a possible D gene (5 bases). V was pared by 0 bases and J by 1 base, with 15 bases between. This CDR3 has 17 residues. Germline assignment: CDR1 LGHDT and CDR2 YNNKEL (reference sequence). The CDR3 region has the DNA TGTGCCAGCAGCCAAGATTTTGTTGGGCAGGGTAACTATGGCTACACCTTC. It encodes CASSQDFVGQGNYGYTF.

The chain combines TRBV9 with TRBJ2-3, with 7 positions matching TRBD1. Trimming took 4 bases from V and 3 from J; bases not matched to a gene: 8. CDR3 length: 15 amino acids. Per germline, CDR1 SGDLS and CDR2 YYNGEE. The CDR3 sequence is CASSPRGRGTDTQYF. Written as DNA, the CDR3 is TGTGCCAGCAGCCCTAGGGGGCGCGGGACAGATACGCAGTATTTT.

CDR3 in amino acids: CASSEEGEKLFF. CDR3 DNA: TGTGCCAGCAGTGAGGAGGGCGAAAAACTGTTTTTT. This chain uses TRBV2 with TRBJ1-4; no reliable D call. The CDR3 covers 12 residues. The germline CDR1 and CDR2 sequences are SNHLY and FYNNEI. Trimming shortened V by 3 bases and J by 8 bases, and 7 bases separated the two germline ends.

This chain joins TRBV5-4 and TRBJ1-1; perhaps TRBD1 as D (5 bases). Germline lookup yields CDR1 SGHNT and CDR2 YYREEE (reference sequence). Deletions cut 1 base from V and 7 bases from J, with 20 bases between. The CDR3 has 16 amino acids. The CDR3 DNA reads as TGTGCCAGCAGCTTGCTTCAGGGCAACCCATCTTATGAAGCTTTCTTT. Translating gives CASSLLQGNPSYEAFF.

V usage is TRBV24-1 and J usage is TRBJ2-3; D may be TRBD1 (6 bases). The germline V and J ends were trimmed by 4 bases and 4 bases, with 11 bases remaining between them. CDR3 size: 14 residues. Germline CDR1 and CDR2: KGHDR and SFDVKD. DNA for the CDR3: TGTGCCACCAGTGAAACAGGGCGCGCAGATACGCAGTATTTT. This codes for CATSETGRADTQYF.

The chain recombines TRBV28 with TRBJ2-5; D is unclear. Trimming removed 5 bases at V and 8 bases at J, with 9 bases between. The CDR3 sequence is 11 residues long. The germline V gene encodes CDR1 MDHEN and CDR2 SYDVKM. CDR3 nucleotides: TGTGCCAGCAGTCATCCCCCAACCCAGTACTTC. Its protein is CASSHPPTQYF.

The chain has TRBV5-4 and TRBJ1-2; D perhaps matches TRBD1 (5 bases). The CDR3 loop spans 16 amino acids. Germline V CDR1 and CDR2: SGHNT, YYREEE (reference sequence). The V and J ends lost 0 bases and 4 bases respectively, with 16 bases between them. As DNA, the CDR3 is TGTGCCAGCAGCTTGGAACCAGGGCGGCCCGCCTATGGCTACACCTTC. This translates into CASSLEPGRPAYGYTF. Drawing the rest from reference TRBV5-4 and TRBJ1-2, the complete variable domain is ETGVTQSPTHLIKTRGQQVTLRCSSQSGHNTVSWYQQALGQGPQFIFQYYREEENGRGNFPPRFSGLQFPNYSSELNVNALELDDSALYLCASSLEPGRPAYGYTFGSGTRLTVV.

The chain recombines TRBV9 with TRBJ1-1; tentatively, D is TRBD1 (5 bases). Germline-derived CDR1 and CDR2 are SGDLS and YYNGEE. This CDR3 spans 13 amino acids. Trimming cost V 4 bases and J 1 base, with 8 bases left between them. The CDR3 region has the DNA TGTGCCAGCAGCCTTGACAGGAACACTGAAGCTTTCTTT. The encoded protein is CASSLDRNTEAFF.

The rearrangement joins TRBV19 to TRBJ2-3; D may be TRBD2 (5 bases). The CDR3 is made up of 19 amino acids. Germline-derived CDR1 and CDR2 are LNHDA and SQIVND (reference sequence). V was trimmed by 5 bases and J by 0 bases, leaving 24 bases between them. The CDR3 DNA sequence: TGTGCCAGTAGTCATCTCTCGAGGGCAGTCGCCCCTAGCACAGATACGCAGTATTTT. This codes for CASSHLSRAVAPSTDTQYF. Supplemented by reference TRBV19 and TRBJ2-3, the full variable domain reads DGGITQSPKYLFRKEGQNVTLSCEQNLNHDAMYWYRQDPGQGLRLIYYSQIVNDFQKGDIAEGYSVSREKKESFPLTVTSAQKNPTAFYLCASSHLSRAVAPSTDTQYFGPGTRLTVL.

This sequence joins TRBV24-1 and TRBJ1-3; tentatively, D is TRBD1 (5 bases). This CDR3 has 16 residues. V lost 0 bases, J lost 0 bases, and 8 bases lay in between. The V gene's germline CDR1 is KGHDR and CDR2 SFDVKD. The CDR3 region has the DNA TGTGCCACCAGTGATTTGGGAGACAGCTCTGGAAACACCATATATTTT. Translated, it gives CATSDLGDSSGNTIYF.

The count of this clone is one. CDR3 nucleotides: TGTGCCAGCAGCCCTGGACTAGCGGGCCCGAATTTCACAGATACGCAGTATTTT. Protein product: CASSPGLAGPNFTDTQYF. This chain uses TRBV7-3 with TRBJ2-3; 11 bases align to TRBD2. Per germline, CDR1 SGHTA and CDR2 FQGTGA. Trimming removed 5 bases from V and 2 bases from J; junction bases left unmatched: 12. This CDR3 region has 18 residues.

The chain combines TRBV29-1 with TRBJ1-4; D gene unclear. The CDR3 runs 11 residues. CDR1 and CDR2 from the germline V gene are SQVTM and ANQGSEA. Trimming took off 4 bases at V and 7 bases at J, with 7 bases between the two ends. CDR3 DNA sequence: TGCAGCGTTGCGTCGGGTGAAAAACTGTTTTTT. Protein sequence: CSVASGEKLFF.

The chain joins TRBV5-6 to TRBJ1-2; TRBD1 aligns across 8 bases. There are 13 residues in the CDR3. The germline CDR1 and CDR2 sequences are SGHDT and YYEEEE. Trimming removed 7 bases from V and 4 bases from J; junction bases left unmatched: 6. The CDR3 bases are TGTGCCAGCGGAAGGACAGGGCCCTATGGCTACACCTTC. The encoded protein is CASGRTGPYGYTF.

The V call is TRBV6-5, the J call TRBJ1-5, with a weak D call TRBD1 (6 bases). CDR3 length equals 14 residues. CDR1 and CDR2 from the germline V gene are MNHEY and SVGAGI. The V gene lost 7 bases and the J gene lost 5 bases, with 15 bases spanning the gap. The CDR3 region has the DNA TGTGCCAGCAACCGGGACAATGGAGATCAGCCCCAGCATTTT. Translated, it gives CASNRDNGDQPQHF.

The chain links TRBV28 to TRBJ2-2, with 8 bases that match TRBD1. With V trimmed by 6 bases and J by 4 bases, 4 bases remained unmatched. Germline values: CDR1 MDHEN, CDR2 SYDVKM. This CDR3 has 14 amino acids. The CDR3 DNA sequence: TGTGCCAGCAGCCGGACAGGGAGCACCGGGGAGCTGTTTTTT. It yields the protein CASSRTGSTGELFF. The variable domain in full, with the rest retrieved from reference TRBV28 and TRBJ2-2, is DVKVTQSSRYLVKRTGEKVFLECVQDMDHENMFWYRQDPGLGLRLIYFSYDVKMKEKGDIPEGYSVSREKKERFSLILESASTNQTSMYLCASSRTGSTGELFFGEGSRLTVL.

The gene calls are TRBV19 and TRBJ2-5; D is unresolved. CDR1 LNHDA and CDR2 SQIVND come from the germline V gene (reference sequence). CDR3 size: 16 residues. With 3 bases removed from V and 5 bases from J, the gap between germline ends came to 19 bases. Here the CDR3 reads CASSIAYPPLAETQYF. DNA of the CDR3: TGTGCCAGTAGTATCGCGTATCCCCCCCTCGCGGAGACCCAGTACTTC.

This clone was detected only a few times. The chain uses TRBV25-1 and TRBJ2-7, with TRBD1 matching over 10 bases. The length of the CDR3 is 14 residues. Trimming cost V 7 bases and J 0 bases; bases outside gene matches: 3. The V gene's germline CDR1 is MGHDK and CDR2 SYGVNS. CDR3 DNA sequence: TGTGCCAGCACGGGACAGGGGAACTCCTACGAGCAGTACTTC. The encoded protein is CASTGQGNSYEQYF.

This sequence joins TRBV11-2 and TRBJ1-3; D not certain. CDR1 and CDR2 from the germline V gene are SGHAT and FQNNGV. There are 15 residues in the CDR3. V was cut by 6 bases and J by 0 bases, with 12 bases left in between. The CDR3: CASSPEASSGNTIYF. The CDR3 nucleotides read TGTGCCAGCAGTCCGGAGGCCAGCTCTGGAAACACCATATATTTT.

The chain couples TRBV11-2 to TRBJ2-7; no definite D call. V lost 3 bases to trimming and J lost 3 bases, with 3 bases between them. The V gene's germline CDR1 is SGHAT and CDR2 FQNNGV. The CDR3 length is 11 residues. CDR3 nucleotides: TGTGCCAGCAGCTTTATCTACGAGCAGTACTTC. Its translation is CASSFIYEQYF.

The rearrangement links TRBV6-5 to TRBJ2-1; tentatively, D is TRBD2 (5 bases). CDR3 length equals 14 residues. Looked up from germline, CDR1 is MNHEY and CDR2 is SVGAGI. Trimming pared 8 bases from V and 4 bases from J, leaving 15 bases between. In DNA, the CDR3 is TGTGCCAGCGGGCGAGGGAGTGGGTACAATGAGCAGTTCTTC. It yields the protein CASGRGSGYNEQFF.

The chain links TRBV28 to TRBJ2-3; TRBD2 agrees at 8 bases. The CDR3 extends over 16 amino acids. CDR1 and CDR2 from the germline V gene are MDHEN and SYDVKM. With 5 bases clipped from V and 6 bases from J, the junction kept 13 bases outside the gene matches. In nucleotides, the CDR3 is TGTGCCAGCAGTCTCCTCCCCGCGGGAGGCGCGGATACGCAGTATTTT. Its translation is CASSLLPAGGADTQYF.

The chain carries TRBV28 and TRBJ2-4; 7 bases fit TRBD2. The CDR3 has 16 residues. In germline, CDR1 is MDHEN, CDR2 SYDVKM. The junction had 5 bases not matched to a gene; V was cut back by 3 bases and J by 0 bases. The CDR3 nucleotides read TGTGCCAGCAGTTTTGCGGGGGTAGGAGCCAAAAACATTCAGTACTTC. Translation gives CASSFAGVGAKNIQYF. Together with reference TRBV28 and TRBJ2-4, the CDR3 gives the full variable domain: DVKVTQSSRYLVKRTGEKVFLECVQDMDHENMFWYRQDPGLGLRLIYFSYDVKMKEKGDIPEGYSVSREKKERFSLILESASTNQTSMYLCASSFAGVGAKNIQYFGAGTRLSVL.

The chain joins TRBV7-9 to TRBJ1-2; tentatively, D is TRBD1 (6 bases). From germline, CDR1 is SEHNR and CDR2 FQNEAQ (reference sequence). The V and J ends lost 1 base and 14 bases respectively, with 26 bases between them. There are 16 residues in the CDR3. DNA for the CDR3: TGTGCCAGCAGCTTAGAGGGTGCTGGGGGCGCGCTTAAGAGAACCTTC. Amino acid sequence: CASSLEGAGGALKRTF.

The chain is built from TRBV15 and TRBJ1-5; D is possibly TRBD1 (5 bases). Germline V lookup: CDR1 LNHNV, CDR2 YYDKDF (reference sequence). CDR3 length: 14 residues. Trimming left V 0 bases short and J 6 bases short, with 9 bases between. CDR3 sequence reads: CATSREGPPQPQHF. Written as DNA, the CDR3 is TGTGCCACCAGCAGAGAGGGGCCCCCTCAGCCCCAGCATTTT.